The T cell receptor (beta chain) under discussion was sequenced for a study of vaccination and CD4 T cells after COVID-19. Study findings and constraints: Convalescent patients saw a median around 83% of their reactive clones show up only after vaccination. For SARS-CoV-2-reactive clonotypes, the median went from 21 to 38, a nonsignificant increase. The study examined relatively few convalescent patients and included no early post-infection timepoints.

On this clonotype itself: Its antigen is as yet unknown.

TCRdb re-analysed the PCR reads in MiXCR, keeping a single row per CDR3 protein. Counted here are about 18,000 distinct CDR3 sequences, around 62% occurring once; the ten biggest clones make up approximately 1%. US Alpha, Beta and Delta variants postdated the positive PCR dates, which ran from March to December 2020. The V gene end was trimmed by 8 bases and the J gene end by 4 bases; junction bases not matched to a gene: 14. The germline V gene encodes CDR1 MDHEN and CDR2 SYDVKM. The CDR3 contains 16 residues. This receptor was taken from a human donor who had recovered from COVID-19. Sequences were derived from CD4+ T cells from blood, sampled before SARS-CoV-2 vaccination. This sequence joins TRBV28 and TRBJ1-5; 7 bases line up with TRBD1. The CDR3 protein is CASHPFSTRGNQPQHF. CDR3 coding DNA: TGTGCCAGCCACCCCTTCTCGACCAGGGGGAATCAGCCCCAGCATTTT.